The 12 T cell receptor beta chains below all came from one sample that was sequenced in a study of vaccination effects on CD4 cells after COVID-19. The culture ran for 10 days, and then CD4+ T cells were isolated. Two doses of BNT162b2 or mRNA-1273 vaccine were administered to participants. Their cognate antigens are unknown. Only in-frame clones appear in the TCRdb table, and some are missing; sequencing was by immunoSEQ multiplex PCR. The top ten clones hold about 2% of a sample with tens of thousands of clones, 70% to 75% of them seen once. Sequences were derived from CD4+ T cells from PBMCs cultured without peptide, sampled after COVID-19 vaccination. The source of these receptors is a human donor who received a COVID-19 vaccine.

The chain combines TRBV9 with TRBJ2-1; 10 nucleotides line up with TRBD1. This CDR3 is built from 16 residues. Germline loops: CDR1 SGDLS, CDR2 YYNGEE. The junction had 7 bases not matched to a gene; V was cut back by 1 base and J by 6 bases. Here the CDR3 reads CASSVTPGTGVNEQFF. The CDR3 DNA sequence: TGTGCCAGCAGCGTAACACCCGGGACAGGGGTCAATGAGCAGTTCTTC.

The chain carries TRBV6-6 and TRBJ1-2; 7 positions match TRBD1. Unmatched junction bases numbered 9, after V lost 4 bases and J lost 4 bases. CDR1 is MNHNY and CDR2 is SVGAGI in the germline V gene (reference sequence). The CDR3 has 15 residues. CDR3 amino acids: CASSSPTGEAYGYTF. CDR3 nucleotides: TGTGCCAGCAGTTCCCCCACAGGGGAGGCCTATGGCTACACCTTC.

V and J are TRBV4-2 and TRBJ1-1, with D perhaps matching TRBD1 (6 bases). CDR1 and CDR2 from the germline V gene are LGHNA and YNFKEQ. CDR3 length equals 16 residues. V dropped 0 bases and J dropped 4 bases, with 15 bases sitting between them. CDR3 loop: CASSQDYRDRLTEAFF. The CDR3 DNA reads TGTGCCAGCAGCCAAGATTACCGAGACAGGCTCACTGAAGCTTTCTTT.

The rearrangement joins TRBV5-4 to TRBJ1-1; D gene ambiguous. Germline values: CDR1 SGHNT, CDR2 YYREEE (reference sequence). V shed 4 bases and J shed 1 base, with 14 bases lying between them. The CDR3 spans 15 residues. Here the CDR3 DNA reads TGTGCCAGCAGCCCCACCCTAGACCGGAACACTGAAGCTTTCTTT. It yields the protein CASSPTLDRNTEAFF.

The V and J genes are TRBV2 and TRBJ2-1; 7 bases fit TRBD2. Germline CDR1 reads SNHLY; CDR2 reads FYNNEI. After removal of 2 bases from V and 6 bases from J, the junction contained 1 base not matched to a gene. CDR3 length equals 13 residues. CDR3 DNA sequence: TGTGCCAGCAGTGAATCTAGCGGCAATGAGCAGTTCTTC. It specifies CASSESSGNEQFF.

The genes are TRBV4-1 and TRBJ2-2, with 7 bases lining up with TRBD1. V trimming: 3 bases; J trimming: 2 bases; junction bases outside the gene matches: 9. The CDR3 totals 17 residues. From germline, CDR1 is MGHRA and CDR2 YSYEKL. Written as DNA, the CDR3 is TGCGCCAGCAGCCATACCCCGGGACAGCATAACACCGGGGAGCTGTTTTTT. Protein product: CASSHTPGQHNTGELFF.

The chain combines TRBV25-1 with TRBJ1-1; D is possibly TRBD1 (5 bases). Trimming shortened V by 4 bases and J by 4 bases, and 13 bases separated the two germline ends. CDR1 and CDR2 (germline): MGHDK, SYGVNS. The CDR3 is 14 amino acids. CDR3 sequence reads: CASSVSGGITEAFF. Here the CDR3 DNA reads TGTGCCAGCAGTGTTTCTGGGGGTATCACTGAAGCTTTCTTT.

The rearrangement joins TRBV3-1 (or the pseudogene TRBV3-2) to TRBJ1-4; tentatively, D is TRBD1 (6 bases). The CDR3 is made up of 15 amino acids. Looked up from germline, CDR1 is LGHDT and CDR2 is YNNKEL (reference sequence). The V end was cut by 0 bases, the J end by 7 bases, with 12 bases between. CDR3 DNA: TGTGCCAGCAGCCAAGAGGGGGGCATCGGTGAAAAACTGTTTTTT. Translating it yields CASSQEGGIGEKLFF.

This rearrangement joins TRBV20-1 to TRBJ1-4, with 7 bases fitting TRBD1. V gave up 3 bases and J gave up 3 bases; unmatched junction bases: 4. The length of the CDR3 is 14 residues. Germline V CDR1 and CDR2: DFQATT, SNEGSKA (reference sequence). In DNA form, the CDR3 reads TGCAGTGCTAGTTCGGGGACAGCTAATGAAAAACTGTTTTTT. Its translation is CSASSGTANEKLFF.

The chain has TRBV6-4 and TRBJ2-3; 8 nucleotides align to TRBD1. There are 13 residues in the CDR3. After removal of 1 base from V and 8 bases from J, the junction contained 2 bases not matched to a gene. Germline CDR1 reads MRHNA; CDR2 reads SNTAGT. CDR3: CASSDFTGGTQYF. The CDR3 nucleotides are TGTGCCAGCAGTGACTTTACAGGGGGTACGCAGTATTTT.

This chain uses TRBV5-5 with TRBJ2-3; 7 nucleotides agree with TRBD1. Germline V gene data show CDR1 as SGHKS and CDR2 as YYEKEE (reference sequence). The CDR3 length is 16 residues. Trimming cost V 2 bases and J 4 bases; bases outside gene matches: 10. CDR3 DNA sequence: TGTGCCAGCAGCTTAAGGGGGCGAGGTCCCCCAGATACGCAGTATTTT. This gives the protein CASSLRGRGPPDTQYF. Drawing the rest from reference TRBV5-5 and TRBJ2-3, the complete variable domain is DAGVTQSPTHLIKTRGQQVTLRCSPISGHKSVSWYQQVLGQGPQFIFQYYEKEERGRGNFPDRFSARQFPNYSSELNVNALLLGDSALYLCASSLRGRGPPDTQYFGPGTRLTVL.

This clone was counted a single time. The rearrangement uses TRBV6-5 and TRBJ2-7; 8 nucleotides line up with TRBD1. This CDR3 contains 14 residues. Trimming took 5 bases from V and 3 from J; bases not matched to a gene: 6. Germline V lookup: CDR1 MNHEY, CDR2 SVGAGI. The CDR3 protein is CASSPAGGLYEQYV. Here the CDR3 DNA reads TGTGCCAGCAGTCCCGCAGGGGGCCTCTACGAGCAGTACGTC.